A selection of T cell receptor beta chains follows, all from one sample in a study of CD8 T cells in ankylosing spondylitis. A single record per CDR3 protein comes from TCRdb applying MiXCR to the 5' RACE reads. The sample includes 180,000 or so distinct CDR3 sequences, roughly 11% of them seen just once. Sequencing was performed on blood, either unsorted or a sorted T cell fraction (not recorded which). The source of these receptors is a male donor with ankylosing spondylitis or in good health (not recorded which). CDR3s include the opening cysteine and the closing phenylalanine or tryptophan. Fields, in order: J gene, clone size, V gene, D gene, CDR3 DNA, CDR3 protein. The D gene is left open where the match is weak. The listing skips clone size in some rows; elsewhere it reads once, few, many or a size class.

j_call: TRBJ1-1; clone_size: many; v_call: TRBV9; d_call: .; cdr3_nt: TGTGCCAGCAGCTTTTTGACTGATCCGAACACTGAAGCTTTCTTT; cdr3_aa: CASSFLTDPNTEAFF
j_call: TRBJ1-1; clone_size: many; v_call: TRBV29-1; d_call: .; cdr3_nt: TGCAGCGTTGGCCGGGGGCGAGACACTGAAGCTTTCTTT; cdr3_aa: CSVGRGRDTEAFF
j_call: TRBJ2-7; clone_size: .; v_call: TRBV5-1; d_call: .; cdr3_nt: TGCGCCAGCAGCTTCGCCGGATTTTCCTACGAGCAGTACTTC; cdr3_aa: CASSFAGFSYEQYF
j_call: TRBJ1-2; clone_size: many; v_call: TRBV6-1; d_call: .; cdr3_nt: TGTGCCAGCAGACCTACAGGGCTCGTAGAAGGCTACACCTTC; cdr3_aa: CASRPTGLVEGYTF
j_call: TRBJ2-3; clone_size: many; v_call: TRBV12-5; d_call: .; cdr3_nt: TGTGCTAGTGGTGGGGGACTCGCGAGCGGGGATACGCAGTATTTT; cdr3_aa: CASGGGLASGDTQYF
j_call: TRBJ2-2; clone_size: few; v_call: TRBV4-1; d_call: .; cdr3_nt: TGCGCCAGCAGCCCACGGGAAGGATACGTCGGGGAGCTGTTTTTT; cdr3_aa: CASSPREGYVGELFF
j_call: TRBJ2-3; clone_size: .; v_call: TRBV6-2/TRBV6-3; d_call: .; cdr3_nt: TGTGCCAGCAGTCCGGGACGAATGGCAGATACGCAGTATTTT; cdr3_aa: CASSPGRMADTQYF
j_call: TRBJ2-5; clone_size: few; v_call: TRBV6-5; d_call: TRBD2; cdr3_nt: TGTGCCAGCAGTTACTCCGCGGGGGTCAGGGAGACCCAGTACTTC; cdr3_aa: CASSYSAGVRETQYF
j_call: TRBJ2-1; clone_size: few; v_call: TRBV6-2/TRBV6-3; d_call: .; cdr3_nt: TGTGCCAGCAGGCTATCTAGCTCCCCTTACAATGAGCAGTTCTTC; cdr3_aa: CASRLSSSPYNEQFF
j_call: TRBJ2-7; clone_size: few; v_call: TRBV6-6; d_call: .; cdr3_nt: TGTGCCAGCAGTGGTCAGCCTTACGAGCAGTACTTC; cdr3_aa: CASSGQPYEQYF
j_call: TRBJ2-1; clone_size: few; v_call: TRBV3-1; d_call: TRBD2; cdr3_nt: TGTGCCAGCAGCCGGGGACTAGCGGGAGAAGTCGATGAGCAGTTCTTC; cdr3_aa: CASSRGLAGEVDEQFF
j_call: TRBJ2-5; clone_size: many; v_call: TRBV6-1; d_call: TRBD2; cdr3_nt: TGTGCCAGCACCGGATTAGCGGGGTTTGAAGAGACCCAGTACTTC; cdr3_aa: CASTGLAGFEETQYF
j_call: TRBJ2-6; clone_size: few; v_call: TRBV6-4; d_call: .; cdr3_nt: TGTGCCAATCTCTCTGGGGCCAACGTCCTGACTTTC; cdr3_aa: CANLSGANVLTF
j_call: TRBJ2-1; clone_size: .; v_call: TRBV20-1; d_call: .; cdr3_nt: TGCAGTGCCTTCCGAGATGGGAGGTATGAGCAGTTCTTC; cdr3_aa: CSAFRDGRYEQFF
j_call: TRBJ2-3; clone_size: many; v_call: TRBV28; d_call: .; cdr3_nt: TGTGCCAGCAGTTTATCGCGGGTCGGAGATACGCAGTATTTT; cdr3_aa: CASSLSRVGDTQYF
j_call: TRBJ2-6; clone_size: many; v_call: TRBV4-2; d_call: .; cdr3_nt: TGTGCCAGCAGCCAAATGGTCTCTGGGGCCAACGTCCTGACTTTC; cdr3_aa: CASSQMVSGANVLTF
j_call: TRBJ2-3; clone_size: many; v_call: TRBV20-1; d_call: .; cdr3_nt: TGCAGTGCTAGGATAGGAGGCATCACAGATACGCAGTATTTT; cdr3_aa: CSARIGGITDTQYF
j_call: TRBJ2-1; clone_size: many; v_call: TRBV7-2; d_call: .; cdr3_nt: TGTGCCAGCAGCTTCCAGGAGGGGGGTGAGCAGTTCTTC; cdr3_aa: CASSFQEGGEQFF
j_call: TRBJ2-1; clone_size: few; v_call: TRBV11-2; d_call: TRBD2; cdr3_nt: TGTGCCAGCAGCTTTAGGGGGACTAGAACCTACAATGAGCAGTTCTTC; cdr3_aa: CASSFRGTRTYNEQFF
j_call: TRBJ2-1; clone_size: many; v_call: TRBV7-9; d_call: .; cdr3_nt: TGTGCCAGCAGCGTACCCGGGCAAAACAATGAGCAGTTCTTC; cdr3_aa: CASSVPGQNNEQFF
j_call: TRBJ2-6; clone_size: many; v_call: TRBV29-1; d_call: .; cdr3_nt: TGCAGCGTTGATACAGGGCCCGGGGCCAACGTCCTGACTTTC; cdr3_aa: CSVDTGPGANVLTF
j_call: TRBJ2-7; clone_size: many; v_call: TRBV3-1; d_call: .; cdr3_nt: TGTGCCAGCAGCCTACGGGACTCCCGCTACGAGCAGTACTTC; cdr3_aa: CASSLRDSRYEQYF
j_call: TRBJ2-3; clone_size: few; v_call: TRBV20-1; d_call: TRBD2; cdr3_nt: TGCAGTGCCCCACTAGCGGGAGCGACAGATACGCAGTATTTT; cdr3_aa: CSAPLAGATDTQYF
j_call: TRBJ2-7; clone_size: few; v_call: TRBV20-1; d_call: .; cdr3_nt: TGCAGTGCTCGACAGGCTAGCTCCTACGAGCAGTACTTC; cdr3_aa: CSARQASSYEQYF
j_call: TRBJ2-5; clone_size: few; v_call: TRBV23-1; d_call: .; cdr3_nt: TGCGCCAGCAGTTCGTCGGGGGTACAGGGGACCCAGTACTTC; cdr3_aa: CASSSSGVQGTQYF
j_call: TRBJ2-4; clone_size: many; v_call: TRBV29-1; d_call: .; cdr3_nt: TGCAGCGTTGAAGATTGGGGGGACATTCAGTACTTC; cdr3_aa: CSVEDWGDIQYF
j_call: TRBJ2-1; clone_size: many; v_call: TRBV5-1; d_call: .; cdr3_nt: TGCGCCAGCAGCTTACCCGGAGGACAAAATGAGCAGTTCTTC; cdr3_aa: CASSLPGGQNEQFF
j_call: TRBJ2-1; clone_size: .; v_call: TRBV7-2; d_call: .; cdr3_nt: TGTGCCAGCAGCTTGAGCCTCAATGAGCAGTTCTTC; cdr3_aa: CASSLSLNEQFF
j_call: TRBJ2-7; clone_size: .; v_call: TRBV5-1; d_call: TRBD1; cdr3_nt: TGCACCAGCAGCTTAAGACAGGGGGCCAGCGAGCAGTACTTC; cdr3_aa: CTSSLRQGASEQYF
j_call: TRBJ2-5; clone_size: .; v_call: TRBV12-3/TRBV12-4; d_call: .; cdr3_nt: TGTGCCAGCAGTTTAGGGGGACACATCCAAGAGACCCAGTACTTC; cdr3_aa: CASSLGGHIQETQYF
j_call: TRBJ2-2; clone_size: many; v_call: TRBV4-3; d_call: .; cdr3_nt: TGCGCCAGCAGCCATGCCACAGGAACGGGCGGGGAGCTGTTTTTT; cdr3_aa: CASSHATGTGGELFF
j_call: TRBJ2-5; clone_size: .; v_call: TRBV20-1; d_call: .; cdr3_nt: TGCAGTGCTAGAGCCTGGGACGGCTATCAAGAGACCCAGTACTTC; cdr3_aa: CSARAWDGYQETQYF
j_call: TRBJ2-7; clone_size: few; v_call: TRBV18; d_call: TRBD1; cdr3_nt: TGTGCCAGCTCGCCGGGACAGGGTGAACGCGAGCAGTACTTC; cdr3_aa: CASSPGQGEREQYF
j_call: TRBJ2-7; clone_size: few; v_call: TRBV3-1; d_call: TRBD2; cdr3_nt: TGTGCCAGCAGCGAAACTAGCGGAACCTACGAGCAGTACTTC; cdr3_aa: CASSETSGTYEQYF
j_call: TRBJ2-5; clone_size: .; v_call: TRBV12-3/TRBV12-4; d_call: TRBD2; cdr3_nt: TGTGCCAGCAGTGTTCGGGAGGGCCAGGAGACCCAGTACTTC; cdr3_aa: CASSVREGQETQYF
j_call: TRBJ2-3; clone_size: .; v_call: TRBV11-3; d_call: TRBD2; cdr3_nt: TGTGCCAGCAGCTCCCCCTCTGGGGGGGTCGGCACAGATACGCAGTATTTT; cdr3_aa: CASSSPSGGVGTDTQYF
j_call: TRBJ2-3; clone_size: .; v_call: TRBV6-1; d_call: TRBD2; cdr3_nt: TGTGTCAGCAGTGGGGCTAGCGGTTTTAGCACAGATACGCAGTATTTT; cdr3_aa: CVSSGASGFSTDTQYF
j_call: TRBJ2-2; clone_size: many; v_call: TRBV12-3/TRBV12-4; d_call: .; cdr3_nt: TGTGCCAGCAGCCACAGGGTCGCCACCGGGGAGCTGTTTTTT; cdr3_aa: CASSHRVATGELFF
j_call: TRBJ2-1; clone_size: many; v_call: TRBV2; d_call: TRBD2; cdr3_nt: TGTGCCAGCAAGGGCGGGGCTAGCGGTTACAATGAGCAGTTCTTC; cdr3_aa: CASKGGASGYNEQFF
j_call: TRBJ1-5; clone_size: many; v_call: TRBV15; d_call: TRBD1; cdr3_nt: TGTGCCACCAGCGCATTCCCCGGGACAGACCTGAGGAATCAGCCCCAGCATTTT; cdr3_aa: CATSAFPGTDLRNQPQHF
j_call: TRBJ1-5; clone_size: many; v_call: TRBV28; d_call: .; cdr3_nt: TGTGCCAGCATCCGCGACACGATTGGCAATCAGCCCCAGCATTTT; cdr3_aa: CASIRDTIGNQPQHF
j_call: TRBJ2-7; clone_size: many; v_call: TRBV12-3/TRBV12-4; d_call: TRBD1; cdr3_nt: TGTGCCAGCAGTCTGACAGGGACATCCTACGAGCAGTACTTC; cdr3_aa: CASSLTGTSYEQYF
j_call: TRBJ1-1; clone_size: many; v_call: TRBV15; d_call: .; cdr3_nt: TGTGCCACCAGCAGAGATCGACAGAGAGAAGCTTTCTTT; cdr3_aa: CATSRDRQREAFF
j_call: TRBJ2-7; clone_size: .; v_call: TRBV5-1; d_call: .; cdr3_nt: TGCGCCAGCAGCTTGGAGGTGGGAACCTACGAGCAGTACTTC; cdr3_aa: CASSLEVGTYEQYF
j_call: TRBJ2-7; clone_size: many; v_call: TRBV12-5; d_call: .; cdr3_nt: TGTGCTAGTGGTCCCCAATACGAGCAGTACTTC; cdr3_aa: CASGPQYEQYF
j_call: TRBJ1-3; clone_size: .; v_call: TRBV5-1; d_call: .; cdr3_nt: TGCGCCAGCAGCCTAGGGACCGGTATCTCTGGAAACACCATATATTTT; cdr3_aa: CASSLGTGISGNTIYF
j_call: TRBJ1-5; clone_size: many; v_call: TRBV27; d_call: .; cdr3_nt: TGTGGACTCAGCAATCAGCCCCAGCATTTT; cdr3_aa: CGLSNQPQHF
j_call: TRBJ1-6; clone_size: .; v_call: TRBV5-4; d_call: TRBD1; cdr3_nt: TGTGCCAGCAGCCGAGACAGGGGATCGAGTTCACCCCTCCACTTT; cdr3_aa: CASSRDRGSSSPLHF
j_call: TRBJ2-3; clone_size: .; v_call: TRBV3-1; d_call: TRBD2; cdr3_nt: TGTGCCAGCAGCCAAGAAATCGGGCTAGCGGGAGCTGGAGATACGCAGTATTTT; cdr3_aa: CASSQEIGLAGAGDTQYF
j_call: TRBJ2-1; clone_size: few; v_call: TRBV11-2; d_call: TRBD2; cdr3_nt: TGTGCCAGCAGCTCCACCTACGTGCTAGCGGGGGGGGACAATGAGCAGTTCTTC; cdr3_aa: CASSSTYVLAGGDNEQFF
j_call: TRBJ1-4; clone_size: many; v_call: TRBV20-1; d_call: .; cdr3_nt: TGCAGTGCTAGAGCAGGCCTCTCAGGGGAAAAACTGTTTTTT; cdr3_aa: CSARAGLSGEKLFF
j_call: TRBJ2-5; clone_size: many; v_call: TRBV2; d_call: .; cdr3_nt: TGTGCCAGCAGTCTATCGACATTGTACTTC; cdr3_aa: CASSLSTLYF
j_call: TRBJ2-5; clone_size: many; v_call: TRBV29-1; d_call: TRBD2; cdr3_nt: TGCAGCGTTGACGGGGGGGCTGGAGAGACCCAGTACTTC; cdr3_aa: CSVDGGAGETQYF
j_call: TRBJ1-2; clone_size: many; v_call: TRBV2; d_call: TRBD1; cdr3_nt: TGTGCCAGCAGACCCTCGGGACAGGGAAATGGCTACACCTTC; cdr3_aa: CASRPSGQGNGYTF